These 28 T cell receptor beta chains share one sample of origin, sequenced in a study of T cells in localized non-small cell lung cancer. Here immunoSEQ multiplex PCR was the method, and the copy in TCRdb shows in-frame clones only, minus some. The repertoire has some 39,000 clones, 86% of them found once; the top ten carry under 7%. The source was peripheral blood mononuclear cells, collected before any cancer treatment. The receptor source for this set is a male donor older than 55 with stage II lung adenocarcinoma.

V gene TRBV19 combines with J gene TRBJ2-1; 7 bases are a match to TRBD2. The V gene's germline CDR1 is LNHDA and CDR2 SQIVND (reference sequence). V dropped 4 bases and J dropped 1; count of bases not matched to a gene: 4. This CDR3 spans 15 amino acids. For the CDR3, the DNA is TGTGCCAGTAGTAGGGAGGGTGGGTCCTACAATGAGCAGTTCTTC. It encodes CASSREGGSYNEQFF.

The chain is built from TRBV28 and TRBJ2-7, with TRBD1 as a possible D gene (5 bases). The CDR3 has 17 amino acids. CDR1 and CDR2 (germline): MDHEN, SYDVKM. Trimming pared 2 bases from V and 6 bases from J, leaving 23 bases between. The CDR3 DNA reads as TGTGCCAGCAGTTTAGGACAACCTGGGTCGTTCCGCCTCGAGCAGTACTTC. Translating gives CASSLGQPGSFRLEQYF.

This chain uses TRBV28 with TRBJ2-1, with 7 positions matching TRBD1. CDR3 length: 14 amino acids. The germline V gene has CDR1 MDHEN and CDR2 SYDVKM. Trimming at V came to 4 bases and at J to 9 bases, leaving 9 bases not matched to a gene. The CDR3 loop is CASSSPPQGPEQFF. The CDR3 DNA is TGTGCCAGCAGTTCCCCGCCACAGGGGCCTGAGCAGTTCTTC. Complete variable domain (other parts from reference TRBV28 and TRBJ2-1): DVKVTQSSRYLVKRTGEKVFLECVQDMDHENMFWYRQDPGLGLRLIYFSYDVKMKEKGDIPEGYSVSREKKERFSLILESASTNQTSMYLCASSSPPQGPEQFFGPGTRLTVL.

The V and J genes are TRBV5-1 and TRBJ1-6; D is perhaps TRBD1 (6 bases). This CDR3 has 13 residues. Between the trimmed V and J ends, which lost 6 bases and 5 bases, there was a span of 9 bases. Per germline, CDR1 SGHRS and CDR2 YFSETQ. CDR3 bases: TGCGCCAGCAAGACAGGTGATAATTCACCCCTCCACTTT. It translates to CASKTGDNSPLHF.

V gene TRBV5-1 combines with J gene TRBJ1-2, with TRBD1 identical over 7 bases. From germline, CDR1 is SGHRS and CDR2 YFSETQ. V lost 3 bases and J lost 8; bases outside the gene matches: 10. This CDR3 region has 14 residues. CDR3 DNA: TGCGCCAGCAGCTCGAACAAGGGGGCGCACGGCTACACCTTC. The encoded protein is CASSSNKGAHGYTF.

V and J are TRBV18 and TRBJ2-3; no definite D call. Germline values: CDR1 KGHSH, CDR2 LQKENI. V was cut by 2 bases and J by 5 bases, with 8 bases left in between. The CDR3 has 13 residues. CDR3 sequence (DNA): TGTGCCAGCTCACCAGTTGGTGAAGATACGCAGTATTTT. Translating it yields CASSPVGEDTQYF.

A few counts support this clone. The chain recombines TRBV30 with TRBJ1-5, with a possible D match to TRBD1 (5 bases). The germline CDR1 and CDR2 sequences are GTSNPN and SVGIG (reference sequence). Trimming took 0 bases from V and 9 from J, leaving 27 bases between them. The CDR3 loop spans 18 amino acids. The CDR3 loop reads CAWSVSYYWEGPRRPQHF. The CDR3 DNA is TGTGCCTGGAGTGTATCGTATTATTGGGAGGGGCCACGGCGGCCCCAGCATTTT.

This clone was detected once. The chain couples TRBV7-7 to TRBJ2-1, with D tentatively TRBD2 (6 bases). The germline gives CDR1 SSHAT, CDR2 FNYEAQ (reference sequence). The V and J ends lost 5 bases and 9 bases respectively, with 17 bases between them. This CDR3 is built from 14 residues. Here the CDR3 reads CASSATGRDSEQFF. The CDR3 coding sequence is TGTGCCAGCAGCGCCACCGGGAGAGACAGTGAGCAGTTCTTC.

The rearrangement links TRBV9 to TRBJ2-5; D not resolved. Trimming stripped 0 bases from V and 2 bases from J, with 8 bases between. The length of the CDR3 is 14 residues. Germline lookup yields CDR1 SGDLS and CDR2 YYNGEE. DNA for the CDR3: TGTGCCAGCAGCGTAGAGTCCTATCAAGAGACCCAGTACTTC. Translated: CASSVESYQETQYF.

The genes are TRBV6-5 and TRBJ1-5; D uncertain. Trimming shortened V by 11 bases and J by 4 bases, and 15 bases separated the two germline ends. Germline loops: CDR1 MNHEY, CDR2 SVGAGI. The CDR3 runs 13 residues. CDR3 in DNA: TGTGCCGCCCGACGTGGTGGGAATCAGCCCCAGCATTTT. Translation: CAARRGGNQPQHF.

V usage is TRBV11-2 and J usage is TRBJ1-5; D remains unclear. This CDR3 spans 13 amino acids. The germline V and J ends were trimmed by 0 bases and 6 bases, with 6 bases remaining between them. Germline assignment: CDR1 SGHAT and CDR2 FQNNGV. This CDR3 is CASSLDPFQPQHF. CDR3 in DNA: TGTGCCAGCAGCTTAGATCCCTTTCAGCCCCAGCATTTT.

In DNA form, the CDR3 reads TGTGCCAGCAGCGGCAGGGGGGATTTTGTCGGAAACACCATATATTTT. Translated: CASSGRGDFVGNTIYF. The rearrangement uses TRBV9 and TRBJ1-3; 7 bases are a match to TRBD1. Germline V gene data show CDR1 as SGDLS and CDR2 as YYNGEE. Losses at the gene ends were 3 bases for V and 4 bases for J; bases not matched to a gene: 10. The CDR3 extends over 16 amino acids.

This clone was detected only a few times. The CDR3 DNA sequence: TGTGCCAGCAGCTTAATGGGGGGAGCCGGGGAGCTGTTTTTT. Residues: CASSLMGGAGELFF. The rearrangement joins TRBV7-3 to TRBJ2-2; tentatively, D is TRBD2 (6 bases). Trimming shortened V by 1 base and J by 6 bases, and 9 bases separated the two germline ends. The CDR3 has 14 amino acids. Germline V gives CDR1 SGHTA, CDR2 FQGTGA.

The J gene is TRBJ2-7, the V gene TRBV25-1; tentative D call: TRBD2 (7 bases). This CDR3 spans 15 amino acids. V lost 3 bases and J 2 bases, leaving 14 bases between the germline ends. CDR1 is MGHDK, CDR2 SYGVNS, per germline. The CDR3 DNA reads TGTGCCAGCAGTGATCGGGGGGCGGCTGCCTACGAGCAGTACTTC. It encodes CASSDRGAAAYEQYF.

This clone appeared a few times. This chain links TRBV19 with TRBJ1-6; D is unresolved. The CDR3 has 12 amino acids. Germline V gives CDR1 LNHDA, CDR2 SQIVND (reference sequence). V gave up 5 bases and J gave up 7 bases, with 6 bases separating them. This CDR3 reads CASSRVNSPLHF. The CDR3 nucleotides read TGTGCCAGTAGTCGGGTCAATTCACCCCTCCACTTT.

V is TRBV7-2 and J is TRBJ1-4, with no clear D. Germline-derived CDR1 and CDR2 are SGHTA and FQGNSA. The V gene lost 5 bases and the J gene lost 2 bases, with 15 bases spanning the gap. The CDR3 loop spans 16 amino acids. The CDR3 nucleotides are TGTGCCAGCAGCCGATCCCGACTGAGTACTAATGAAAAACTGTTTTTT. Translating gives CASSRSRLSTNEKLFF. Full variable domain (missing parts from reference TRBV7-2 and TRBJ1-4): GAGVSQSPSNKVTEKGKDVELRCDPISGHTALYWYRQSLGQGLEFLIYFQGNSAPDKSGLPSDRFSAERTGGSVSTLTIQRTQQEDSAVYLCASSRSRLSTNEKLFFGSGTQLSVL.

This clone was seen a handful of times. The rearrangement uses TRBV18 and TRBJ1-1; no firm D call. Germline loops: CDR1 KGHSH, CDR2 LQKENI. This CDR3 region has 12 residues. The V and J ends lost 0 bases and 7 bases respectively, with 6 bases between them. This CDR3 reads CASSPPAGEAFF. CDR3 DNA: TGTGCCAGCTCACCACCGGCCGGTGAAGCTTTCTTT.

The table lists this clone with a count of one. The genes are TRBV9 and TRBJ1-2; D possibly corresponds to TRBD1 (6 bases). The V and J ends lost 2 bases and 1 base respectively, with 6 bases between them. The CDR3 runs to 13 residues. CDR1 SGDLS and CDR2 YYNGEE come from the germline V gene. Written as DNA, the CDR3 is TGTGCCAGCAGCGTGGACAGTAACTATGGCTACACCTTC. Protein sequence: CASSVDSNYGYTF. Variable domain in full (rest from reference TRBV9 and TRBJ1-2): DSGVTQTPKHLITATGQRVTLRCSPRSGDLSVYWYQQSLDQGLQFLIQYYNGEERAKGNILERFSAQQFPDLHSELNLSSLELGDSALYFCASSVDSNYGYTFGSGTRLTVV.

This sequence joins TRBV19 and TRBJ1-2; D unresolved. V lost 11 bases to trimming and J lost 4 bases, with 14 bases between them. CDR1 is LNHDA, CDR2 SQIVND, per germline (reference sequence). This CDR3 comprises 12 residues. The CDR3 spells CASSRELYGYTF. The CDR3 coding sequence is TGTGCCTCCTCCCGGGAACTCTATGGCTACACCTTC.

This sequence joins TRBV6-5 and TRBJ2-7, with 8 bases aligning to TRBD1. The V gene's germline CDR1 is MNHEY and CDR2 SVGAGI. J was trimmed by 5 bases and V by 6 bases; bases with no gene match: 9. CDR3 size: 14 residues. The CDR3 region is CASRNRGVFNEQYF. CDR3 nucleotide sequence: TGTGCCAGCAGAAACAGGGGGGTTTTCAACGAGCAGTACTTC.

The chain joins TRBV5-6 to TRBJ2-2; 13 bases agree with TRBD2. With 3 bases clipped from V and 2 bases from J, the junction kept 4 bases outside the gene matches. CDR1 and CDR2 (germline): SGHDT, YYEEEE. The CDR3 runs 17 residues. CDR3 in DNA: TGTGCCAGCAGCTACACTAGCGGGAGGGCCAACACCGGGGAGCTGTTTTTT. The encoded protein is CASSYTSGRANTGELFF.

This sequence joins TRBV6-6 and TRBJ1-1; 9 bases map to TRBD1. Losses at the gene ends were 6 bases for V and 7 bases for J; bases not matched to a gene: 6. This CDR3 comprises 13 residues. Germline values: CDR1 MNHNY, CDR2 SVGAGI (reference sequence). CDR3 DNA: TGTGCCAGCAGCAAACAGGGGGCCGATGAAGCTTTCTTT. Amino acid sequence: CASSKQGADEAFF.

J is TRBJ2-7 and V is TRBV25-1, with 9 bases lining up with TRBD1. This CDR3 has 14 amino acids. The germline V gene encodes CDR1 MGHDK and CDR2 SYGVNS. The V segment lost 6 bases and the J segment 5 bases; nucleotides outside the gene matches: 8. The CDR3 region has the DNA TGTGCCAGCAGGGGACAGGGAACGCTGAACGAGCAGTACTTC. Translation: CASRGQGTLNEQYF.

The table lists this clone with a count of one. J is TRBJ2-1 and V is TRBV7-3, with D possibly matching TRBD2 (5 bases). The CDR3 has 15 residues. With 5 bases removed from V and 9 bases from J, the gap between germline ends came to 20 bases. Germline CDR1 is SGHTA and CDR2 is FQGTGA. The CDR3 region has the DNA TGTGCCAGCAGCCTCCGGCGGGCCCCACGGGTTGAGCAGTTCTTC. It specifies CASSLRRAPRVEQFF.

V gene TRBV7-9 combines with J gene TRBJ1-1; D is unresolved. CDR1 and CDR2 (germline): SEHNR, FQNEAQ (reference sequence). Trimming took 1 base from V and 3 from J, leaving 6 bases between them. The CDR3 runs 13 residues. DNA for the CDR3: TGTGCCAGCAGCTTAGATAAGGACACTGAAGCTTTCTTT. This gives the protein CASSLDKDTEAFF.

The chain couples TRBV10-3 to TRBJ1-1; 7 nucleotides match TRBD1. Trimming at V came to 3 bases and at J to 2 bases, leaving 3 bases not matched to a gene. Germline values: CDR1 ENHRY, CDR2 SYGVKD. The length of the CDR3 is 14 residues. The CDR3 is CAISETGDNTEAFF. The DNA for the CDR3 is TGTGCCATCAGTGAAACAGGGGATAACACTGAAGCTTTCTTT.

Written as DNA, the CDR3 is TGTGCCAGCAGCAAAGAGGGCAGCCTCTTCACCGGGGAGCTGTTTTTT. This translates into CASSKEGSLFTGELFF. V and J are TRBV9 and TRBJ2-2; TRBD2 is a possible D gene (5 bases). This CDR3 spans 16 amino acids. V shed 4 bases and J shed 4 bases, with 17 bases lying between them. Germline V gene data show CDR1 as SGDLS and CDR2 as YYNGEE.

The chain combines TRBV29-1 with TRBJ2-7; D is possibly TRBD2 (6 bases). The V end was cut by 1 base, the J end by 3 bases, with 13 bases between. The germline V gene has CDR1 SQVTM and CDR2 ANQGSEA. This CDR3 contains 14 residues. The CDR3 reads CSVEGSGGNYEQYF. Written as DNA, the CDR3 is TGCAGCGTTGAAGGCTCCGGGGGAAACTACGAGCAGTACTTC.